A single sample gave rise to the 7 T cell receptor beta chains below, sequenced in a study of cytomegalovirus exposure and HLA in healthy donors. Amplification used 60 Vbeta primers and 13 Jbeta primers. TCRdb's table, derived via immunoSEQ multiplex PCR, lists solely in-frame clones and lacks some. The sample has about 110,000 clones; about 80% are singletons. The sequencing sample was made of PBMCs. The receptor source for this set is a woman aged 45-59 years in good health and CMV-seropositive.

A few counts support this clone. The rearrangement uses TRBV5-4 and TRBJ2-7; TRBD2 agrees at 7 bases. The V gene end was trimmed by 4 bases and the J gene end by 3 bases; junction bases not matched to a gene: 10. The CDR3 consists of 15 residues. Germline loops: CDR1 SGHNT, CDR2 YYREEE (reference sequence). In DNA form, the CDR3 reads TGTGCCAGCAGCCCCGCTACTAGCGACGGCTACGAGCAGTACTTC. Translated: CASSPATSDGYEQYF.

V is TRBV2 and J is TRBJ2-1; D unresolved. The ends were cut back, 6 bases at V and 0 bases at J, with 12 bases in the middle. Germline V lookup: CDR1 SNHLY, CDR2 FYNNEI. The CDR3 sequence is 15 residues long. The CDR3 reads CASRRLQSSYNEQFF. CDR3 sequence (DNA): TGTGCCAGCAGGCGGCTTCAGAGCTCCTACAATGAGCAGTTCTTC.

The chain couples TRBV25-1 to TRBJ1-6, with D maybe TRBD1 (5 bases). V gave up 2 bases and J gave up 7 bases, with 12 bases separating them. The germline V gene has CDR1 MGHDK and CDR2 SYGVNS. This CDR3 spans 15 amino acids. The CDR3, as DNA: TGTGCCAGCAGTGAAGGAAAGGGGTGGAATTCACCCCTCCACTTT. It codes for CASSEGKGWNSPLHF.

The V gene is TRBV9, the J gene TRBJ2-1, with TRBD1 matching 9 bases. The CDR3 consists of 16 residues. Trimming removed 3 bases from V and 2 bases from J; junction bases left unmatched: 6. The germline V gene has CDR1 SGDLS and CDR2 YYNGEE. CDR3 nucleotide sequence: TGTGCCAGCAGCGGCCCAGGGACAGGGCCCTACAATGAGCAGTTCTTC. This encodes CASSGPGTGPYNEQFF.

Only one count was recorded for this clone. The chain joins TRBV18 to TRBJ2-3, with 10 nucleotides matching TRBD1. Germline trimming cut 2 bases from V and 7 bases from J; bases unmatched to any gene: 15. CDR3 length equals 18 residues. Germline V gene data show CDR1 as KGHSH and CDR2 as LQKENI. CDR3 DNA sequence: TGTGCCAGCTCACCAATAACCCTACTGACAGGGGGCGGAAATACGCAGTATTTT. This translates into CASSPITLLTGGGNTQYF.

V usage is TRBV7-9 and J usage is TRBJ2-1, with 9 bases aligning to TRBD1. V lost 1 base to trimming and J lost 4 bases; unmatched junction nucleotides: 2. Germline lookup yields CDR1 SEHNR and CDR2 FQNEAQ (reference sequence). The CDR3 totals 15 residues. CDR3 in DNA: TGTGCCAGCAGCTTAGAGACAGGGGGGTACAATGAGCAGTTCTTC. Its translation: CASSLETGGYNEQFF.

The chain is built from TRBV27 and TRBJ2-1; 7 nucleotides agree with TRBD2. The trim removed 6 bases at V and 2 bases at J, leaving 1 base unmatched. From germline, CDR1 is MNHEY and CDR2 SMNVEV (reference sequence). CDR3 length: 13 amino acids. Here the CDR3 reads CASRGGAYNEQFF. The CDR3 DNA reads TGTGCCAGCAGGGGGGGGGCCTACAATGAGCAGTTCTTC.